This T cell receptor (beta chain) appears in the sequencing data of a study of memory CD4+ T cells and cytomegalovirus serostatus. The sort gate was single viable CD3+CD4+CD8-CD45RO+ cells for memory CD4+ T cells. After thawing, CD4+ T cells were positively selected. About this clone: Its antigen is not known.

As originally analysed: Out-of-frame sequences were removed, leaving 2 million to 2.5 million distinct TCRbeta sequences. Assay used: immunoSEQ multiplex PCR; TCRdb lists only in-frame clones, some missing. V and J calls and clone size are those listed in that table; D and trimming were worked out from the DNA. The sample includes around 61,000 clones, over 80% of them seen just once. Findings of the study overall: Of around 160 reported CMV TCRbeta sequences, roughly 70 were found in memory CD4+ repertoires.

The CDR3 length is 13 residues. Germline V gene sequence: CDR1 SGHAT, CDR2 FQNNGV. The ends were cut back, 5 bases at V and 5 bases at J, with 9 bases in the middle. The sample consisted of memory CD4+ T cells from blood. The sequence was obtained from an adult in good health and CMV-seronegative. This sequence joins TRBV11-2 and TRBJ2-2, with D possibly TRBD1 on 6 matching bases. In nucleotides, the CDR3 is TGTGCCAGCAGCGGAACAGGGACCGGGGAGCTGTTTTTT. This codes for CASSGTGTGELFF.